The 30 T cell receptor beta chains listed next were all sequenced from one sample in a study of blood T cell repertoires in COVID-19. TCRdb's copy holds only in-frame clones and misses some; the assay was immunoSEQ multiplex PCR. The table includes about 370,000 clones, about 89% detected once. The sequenced material came from peripheral blood. The source of these receptors is a woman under 40 with COVID-19, enrolled during active disease.

This clone was observed once. The chain links TRBV29-1 to TRBJ1-2, with a tentative D call TRBD1 (5 bases). Germline V gives CDR1 SQVTM, CDR2 ANQGSEA. V was clipped by 0 bases and J by 2 bases, with 13 bases between them. The CDR3 has 15 residues. The CDR3 region is CSVEDSTATNYGYTF. CDR3 coding DNA: TGCAGCGTTGAAGATTCGACAGCGACGAACTATGGCTACACCTTC.

The V call is TRBV5-1, the J call TRBJ2-1; the D gene is possibly TRBD2 (5 bases). CDR1 and CDR2 (germline): SGHRS, YFSETQ. V was cut by 1 base and J by 5 bases, with 13 bases left in between. The length of the CDR3 is 15 residues. The CDR3 protein is CASSLSSPSHNEQFF. In DNA form, the CDR3 reads TGCGCCAGCAGCTTGTCTTCTCCTAGCCACAATGAGCAGTTCTTC.

The chain links TRBV19 to TRBJ2-4, with a tentative D call TRBD2 (5 bases). The CDR3 has 13 amino acids. Germline assignment: CDR1 LNHDA and CDR2 SQIVND (reference sequence). The V end was cut by 6 bases, the J end by 8 bases, with 14 bases between. The CDR3 DNA sequence: TGTGCCAGTAGAAGCCCCACGGGGTACATTCAGTACTTC. Translated: CASRSPTGYIQYF.

This chain links TRBV3-1 (or the pseudogene TRBV3-2) with TRBJ2-7; maybe TRBD2 (5 bases). The CDR3 length is 18 residues. V was cut by 4 bases and J by 1 base, with 23 bases left in between. Germline values: CDR1 LGHDT, CDR2 YNNKEL (reference sequence). CDR3 bases: TGTGCCAGCAGCCTCACCGCTCATCACCCCCGGGGATCCTACGAGCAGTACTTC. It yields the protein CASSLTAHHPRGSYEQYF.

This rearrangement joins TRBV15 to TRBJ1-2, with 11 bases identical to TRBD1. The germline CDR1 and CDR2 sequences are LNHNV and YYDKDF (reference sequence). The J segment lost 4 bases and the V segment lost 0 bases, leaving 4 bases of the junction unmatched. The CDR3 consists of 16 residues. DNA of the CDR3: TGTGCCACCAGCAGAGAGGACAGGGGGCCGGGCTATGGCTACACCTTC. This sequence encodes CATSREDRGPGYGYTF. Based on the CDR3 plus reference TRBV15 and TRBJ1-2, the full variable domain is DAMVIQNPRYQVTQFGKPVTLSCSQTLNHNVMYWYQQKSSQAPKLLFHYYDKDFNNEADTPDNFQSRRPNTSFCFLDIRSPGLGDTAMYLCATSREDRGPGYGYTFGSGTRLTVV.

The rearrangement uses TRBV19 and TRBJ1-5; TRBD1 matches 11 bases. The ends lost 4 bases at V and 11 bases at J; junction bases unmatched: 19. The CDR3 runs to 18 residues. Germline loops: CDR1 LNHDA, CDR2 SQIVND (reference sequence). The CDR3 sequence is CASSRGQGAQGLGLTQHF. CDR3 sequence (DNA): TGTGCCAGTAGTAGAGGACAGGGGGCGCAGGGACTTGGGTTGACCCAGCATTTT.

The V call is TRBV5-4, the J call TRBJ2-2; TRBD2 matches 13 bases. J gave up 5 bases and V 2 bases, and 3 bases lay outside the gene matches. Germline values: CDR1 SGHNT, CDR2 YYREEE (reference sequence). CDR3 length: 16 residues. The CDR3 region is CASSLLTSGRTGELFF. The CDR3 bases are TGTGCCAGCAGCTTACTGACTAGCGGGAGGACCGGGGAGCTGTTTTTT.

CDR3 region: CASSMGGGEYHYGYTF. In DNA form, the CDR3 reads TGTGCCAGTAGTATGGGGGGGGGTGAATACCACTATGGCTACACCTTC. The chain is built from TRBV19 and TRBJ1-2; D is possibly TRBD1 (5 bases). The CDR3 is made up of 16 amino acids. The germline V and J ends were trimmed by 3 bases and 3 bases, with 17 bases remaining between them. The germline V gene has CDR1 LNHDA and CDR2 SQIVND (reference sequence).

This sequence joins TRBV4-2 and TRBJ2-7, with 11 bases lining up with TRBD1. V lost 0 bases and J lost 7; bases outside the gene matches: 8. This CDR3 has 16 residues. The germline gives CDR1 LGHNA, CDR2 YNFKEQ. Here the CDR3 reads CASSQDPGQGVREQYF. Here the CDR3 DNA reads TGTGCCAGCAGCCAAGACCCGGGACAGGGGGTCAGGGAGCAGTACTTC.

This chain uses TRBV13 with TRBJ2-2; maybe TRBD2 (7 bases). V dropped 5 bases and J dropped 4 bases, with 20 bases sitting between them. Germline assignment: CDR1 PRHDT and CDR2 FYEKMQ (reference sequence). The CDR3 runs to 17 residues. The CDR3: CASSPRGSGTSTGELFF. In nucleotides, the CDR3 is TGTGCCAGCAGCCCGAGGGGGAGCGGGACGAGCACCGGGGAGCTGTTTTTT.

Remarks on this clone: At one of its ends the junction is not consistent with the germline gene, which may arise from a read error. The chain combines TRBV7-7 with TRBJ2-5; 8 nucleotides agree with TRBD1. The CDR3 is made up of 16 amino acids. From germline, CDR1 is SSHAT and CDR2 FNYEAQ (reference sequence). DNA of the CDR3: TGTGCTAGCAGCTTAGGGGGACAGGACCTTCAAGAGACCCAGTACTTC. Amino acids: CASSLGGQDLQETQYF.

V and J are TRBV18 and TRBJ2-2; D unclear. The length of the CDR3 is 15 residues. The V gene's germline CDR1 is KGHSH and CDR2 LQKENI. V shed 4 bases and J shed 4 bases, with 13 bases lying between them. CDR3 coding DNA: TGTGCCAGCTCACTCATCGAAACTTCCACCGGGGAGCTGTTTTTT. It codes for CASSLIETSTGELFF.

The J gene is TRBJ2-6, the V gene TRBV27; weak D call: TRBD1 (5 bases). In germline, CDR1 is MNHEY, CDR2 SMNVEV (reference sequence). V was clipped by 2 bases and J by 4 bases, with 15 bases between them. This CDR3 has 17 amino acids. The CDR3 DNA reads TGTGCCAGCAGTTTAGCAGGGCGGTCATCAGGGGCCAACGTCCTGACTTTC. Encoded protein: CASSLAGRSSGANVLTF. Filled out from reference TRBV27 and TRBJ2-6, the complete variable domain reads EAQVTQNPRYLITVTGKKLTVTCSQNMNHEYMSWYRQDPGLGLRQIYYSMNVEVTDKGDVPEGYKVSRKEKRNFPLILESPSPNQTSLYFCASSLAGRSSGANVLTFGAGSRLTVL.

The J gene is TRBJ1-4, the V gene TRBV28; unclear D gene. This CDR3 is built from 11 residues. Germline CDR1 is MDHEN and CDR2 is SYDVKM. CDR3 amino acids: CAVVGREKLFF. The CDR3 DNA reads as TGTGCAGTAGTCGGGAGGGAAAAACTGTTTTTT. Filled out from reference TRBV28 and TRBJ1-4, the complete variable domain reads DVKVTQSSRYLVKRTGEKVFLECVQDMDHENMFWYRQDPGLGLRLIYFSYDVKMKEKGDIPEGYSVSREKKERFSLILESASTNQTSMYLCAVVGREKLFFGSGTQLSVL.

The rearrangement uses TRBV10-1 and TRBJ2-2; TRBD1 is a possible D gene (5 bases). Germline V lookup: CDR1 WNHNN, CDR2 SYGVQD (reference sequence). CDR3 length: 17 residues. Trimming left V 3 bases short and J 0 bases short, with 14 bases between. The CDR3 coding sequence is TGCGCCAGCAGTGATTTTGTAGGGGAAACGAACACCGGGGAGCTGTTTTTT. It codes for CASSDFVGETNTGELFF.

This clone was seen more than once but under ten times. V gene TRBV2 combines with J gene TRBJ2-1; D is perhaps TRBD1 (6 bases). V lost 2 bases and J 0 bases, leaving 11 bases between the germline ends. CDR3 length: 16 residues. CDR1 and CDR2 (germline): SNHLY, FYNNEI. CDR3 nucleotides: TGTGCCAGCAGTGAAAGGGGGACCCGCTCCTACAATGAGCAGTTCTTC. It encodes CASSERGTRSYNEQFF.

V gene TRBV5-4 combines with J gene TRBJ1-1; D is possibly TRBD1 (6 bases). From germline, CDR1 is SGHNT and CDR2 YYREEE (reference sequence). CDR3 size: 14 residues. Trimming removed 2 bases at V and 4 bases at J, with 12 bases between. CDR3 residues: CASSFFDRPTEAFF. The CDR3 DNA reads TGTGCCAGCAGCTTTTTTGACAGGCCCACTGAAGCTTTCTTT.

V and J are TRBV4-1 and TRBJ2-3, with TRBD2 identical over 8 bases. The germline V gene encodes CDR1 MGHRA and CDR2 YSYEKL. The ends lost 2 bases at V and 0 bases at J; junction bases unmatched: 7. The CDR3 spans 17 residues. CDR3 DNA sequence: TGCGCCAGCAGCCAACCACGACTAGCGCGGAGCACAGATACGCAGTATTTT. This sequence encodes CASSQPRLARSTDTQYF.

The genes are TRBV6-5 and TRBJ1-2, with TRBD1 identical over 8 bases. The CDR3 sequence is 13 residues long. Germline CDR1 reads MNHEY; CDR2 reads SVGAGI. V shed 4 bases, J shed 6 bases, and the junction held 4 bases outside the gene matches. CDR3 coding DNA: TGTGCCAGCAGTTTACAGGGGGAGGATGGCTACACCTTC. Translation gives CASSLQGEDGYTF.

This clone has a single count. The chain combines TRBV6-6 with TRBJ1-2; tentatively, D is TRBD1 (5 bases). V was cut by 6 bases and J by 4 bases, with 15 bases left in between. There are 14 residues in the CDR3. CDR1 is MNHNY, CDR2 SVGAGI, per germline (reference sequence). This CDR3 is CASRPRTRLYGYTF. The CDR3 DNA reads TGTGCCAGCAGACCCCGGACACGGCTCTATGGCTACACCTTC.

The sample holds one count of this clone. J is TRBJ1-1 and V is TRBV5-4; D remains ambiguous. The length of the CDR3 is 12 residues. The V end was cut by 4 bases, the J end by 6 bases, with 10 bases between. Germline CDR1 reads SGHNT; CDR2 reads YYREEE (reference sequence). The CDR3 DNA reads as TGTGCCAGCAGCGCGTCAGGCCCTGAAGCTTTCTTT. The encoded protein is CASSASGPEAFF. The full variable domain, in which reference TRBV5-4 and TRBJ1-1 provide the parts outside the CDR3, is ETGVTQSPTHLIKTRGQQVTLRCSSQSGHNTVSWYQQALGQGPQFIFQYYREEENGRGNFPPRFSGLQFPNYSSELNVNALELDDSALYLCASSASGPEAFFGQGTRLTVV.

Only one count was recorded for this clone. The rearrangement joins TRBV19 to TRBJ1-3; maybe TRBD1 (5 bases). Trimming shortened V by 1 base and J by 2 bases, and 9 bases separated the two germline ends. The CDR3 contains 15 residues. In germline, CDR1 is LNHDA, CDR2 SQIVND (reference sequence). The CDR3 DNA sequence: TGTGCCAGTAGTATAGGTCAGGGAACTGGAAACACCATATATTTT. Translated: CASSIGQGTGNTIYF.

The rearrangement joins TRBV11-2 to TRBJ2-5; 8 bases match TRBD2. The length of the CDR3 is 16 residues. Germline assignment: CDR1 SGHAT and CDR2 FQNNGV. Trimming at V came to 5 bases and at J to 4 bases, leaving 12 bases not matched to a gene. The CDR3 nucleotides are TGTGCCAGCAGCCCCCTAGCGGGTTTACCCACAGAGACCCAGTACTTC. It encodes CASSPLAGLPTETQYF.

J is TRBJ2-1 and V is TRBV24-1, with 11 bases matching TRBD1. The V gene's germline CDR1 is KGHDR and CDR2 SFDVKD. The CDR3 spans 13 residues. V shed 9 bases, J shed 11 bases, and the junction held 8 bases outside the gene matches. CDR3 sequence: CATDQGQGGKQFF. The CDR3 region has the DNA TGTGCCACCGACCAGGGACAGGGGGGTAAGCAGTTCTTC.

V gene TRBV4-3 combines with J gene TRBJ1-2; 9 bases map to TRBD1. Germline assignment: CDR1 LGHNA and CDR2 YSLEER. Germline trimming cut 8 bases from V and 3 bases from J; bases unmatched to any gene: 13. The CDR3 runs 16 residues. This chain's CDR3 is CASAGTQGARDYGYTF. The CDR3 DNA is TGCGCCAGCGCAGGAACACAGGGGGCTAGAGACTATGGCTACACCTTC.

The genes are TRBV15 and TRBJ2-1, with 10 bases identical to TRBD2. Germline-derived CDR1 and CDR2 are LNHNV and YYDKDF (reference sequence). This CDR3 contains 17 residues. V dropped 4 bases and J dropped 4; count of bases not matched to a gene: 10. The CDR3 DNA sequence: TGTGCCACCAGCACCGATCGACTAGCGGGCTCGTACAATGAGCAGTTCTTC. It encodes CATSTDRLAGSYNEQFF.

This clone was seen a single time. The chain carries TRBV29-1 and TRBJ2-1, with D tentatively TRBD1 (6 bases). CDR1 is SQVTM and CDR2 is ANQGSEA in the germline V gene. Deletions cut 7 bases from V and 9 bases from J, with 19 bases between. The CDR3 runs 13 residues. CDR3: CSGELQGRGEQFF. The CDR3 DNA reads TGCAGCGGCGAGCTACAGGGCCGCGGTGAGCAGTTCTTC.

The chain joins TRBV6-2 or TRBV6-3 to TRBJ1-2; 8 bases fit TRBD1. The CDR3 extends over 12 amino acids. V dropped 4 bases and J dropped 7; count of bases not matched to a gene: 2. Germline assignment: CDR1 MNHEY and CDR2 SVGEGT. The CDR3 DNA reads as TGTGCCAGCAGTTCCAGGGGGCTTGGCTACACCTTC. It yields the protein CASSSRGLGYTF.

The J gene is TRBJ1-3, the V gene TRBV7-2, with no clear D. The CDR3 extends over 14 amino acids. Germline CDR1 is SGHTA and CDR2 is FQGNSA. Deletions cut 3 bases from V and 7 bases from J, with 13 bases between. The CDR3 DNA reads as TGTGCCAGCAGCTTTGGCGGTAGTGTCAACACCATATATTTT. Translation: CASSFGGSVNTIYF.

The chain carries TRBV7-2 and TRBJ2-3, with D possibly TRBD1 on 5 matching bases. The CDR3 loop spans 18 amino acids. The ends were cut back, 2 bases at V and 1 base at J, with 19 bases in the middle. CDR1 and CDR2 from the germline V gene are SGHTA and FQGNSA. In nucleotides, the CDR3 is TGTGCCAGCAGCTTAATCGTTGTTACAGGCTACGGCACAGATACGCAGTATTTT. Residues: CASSLIVVTGYGTDTQYF.